One sample yielded the 23 T cell receptor beta chains listed below, sequenced in a study of CD8 T cell repertoires and HIV-1 epitope variants. Their cognate antigens are unknown. The protocol was immunoSEQ multiplex PCR, while the TCRdb copy is restricted to in-frame clones and leaves out a portion. This repertoire shows over 5,000 clones, around 66% found once; its top ten account for around two fifths. The specimen sequenced was cultured CD8+ T cells derived from PBMCs. These receptors were obtained from a male donor with HIV.

This CDR3 is CASSFVTGSYEQYF. CDR3 DNA: TGTGCCAGCAGTTTTGTGACAGGGTCCTACGAGCAGTACTTC. The gene calls are TRBV28 and TRBJ2-7; 7 nucleotides line up with TRBD1. Germline-derived CDR1 and CDR2 are MDHEN and SYDVKM. The V segment lost 3 bases and the J segment 1 base; nucleotides outside the gene matches: 3. The CDR3 consists of 14 residues.

The rearrangement links TRBV28 to TRBJ2-7; TRBD1 agrees at 7 bases. This CDR3 is built from 14 residues. Germline V lookup: CDR1 MDHEN, CDR2 SYDVKM. J was trimmed by 3 bases and V by 5 bases; bases with no gene match: 7. This chain's CDR3 is CASSRPGQNYEQYF. The CDR3 DNA is TGTGCCAGCAGTCGTCCGGGACAGAACTACGAGCAGTACTTC.

J is TRBJ2-1 and V is TRBV28; 7 nucleotides agree with TRBD2. With 6 bases clipped from V and 0 bases from J, the junction kept 8 bases outside the gene matches. The germline V gene encodes CDR1 MDHEN and CDR2 SYDVKM. The CDR3 totals 16 residues. The CDR3 coding sequence is TGTGCCAGCAGCGGGGGGATTTTTGGCTCCTACAATGAGCAGTTCTTC. Amino acid sequence: CASSGGIFGSYNEQFF. The full variable domain, its missing parts supplied by reference TRBV28 and TRBJ2-1, is DVKVTQSSRYLVKRTGEKVFLECVQDMDHENMFWYRQDPGLGLRLIYFSYDVKMKEKGDIPEGYSVSREKKERFSLILESASTNQTSMYLCASSGGIFGSYNEQFFGPGTRLTVL.

The chain is built from TRBV11-2 and TRBJ2-1; maybe TRBD1 (5 bases). The germline CDR1 and CDR2 sequences are SGHAT and FQNNGV. The ends were cut back, 6 bases at V and 6 bases at J, with 15 bases in the middle. CDR3 length: 14 amino acids. The CDR3 nucleotides are TGTGCCAGCAGTTTCCAGGACAACACCAATGAGCAGTTCTTC. Translating gives CASSFQDNTNEQFF.

This chain uses TRBV19 with TRBJ2-2; tentative D call: TRBD2 (6 bases). The CDR3 loop spans 15 amino acids. Germline V CDR1 and CDR2: LNHDA, SQIVND (reference sequence). Trimming cost V 5 bases and J 4 bases, with 14 bases left between them. CDR3 region: CASSLWEVSTGELFF. CDR3 nucleotide sequence: TGTGCCAGTAGTTTGTGGGAGGTTAGCACCGGGGAGCTGTTTTTT.

The V call is TRBV4-3, the J call TRBJ2-5, with D tentatively TRBD2 (5 bases). CDR1 and CDR2 (germline): LGHNA, YSLEER. V lost 4 bases and J lost 5, with 14 bases in between. The CDR3 has 14 residues. The CDR3 nucleotides read TGCGCCAGCAGCCTGGATCCGAGGGCGGAGACCCAGTACTTC. This codes for CASSLDPRAETQYF.

This clone was seen only once. The CDR3 nucleotides are TGTGCCAGCAGCCAAGCGGGGGGCGAGCAGTACTTC. It specifies CASSQAGGEQYF. The rearrangement uses TRBV4-2 and TRBJ2-5, with TRBD2 identical over 7 bases. The DNA end is more similar to TRBJ2-7, so the J call may be wrong. CDR3 size: 12 residues. The V gene's germline CDR1 is LGHNA and CDR2 YNFKEQ.

The chain employs TRBV7-9 and TRBJ1-2; 9 bases align to TRBD1. Germline loops: CDR1 SEHNR, CDR2 FQNEAQ (reference sequence). Trimming removed 6 bases from V and 5 bases from J; junction bases left unmatched: 1. The CDR3 spans 12 residues. The CDR3 DNA reads as TGTGCCAGCAGTGACAGGGGGTATGGCTACACCTTC. It translates to CASSDRGYGYTF.

This clone was counted only a few times. The chain has TRBV6-6 and TRBJ1-2, with 10 bases fitting TRBD1. CDR3 size: 16 residues. V shed 2 bases and J 3 bases; nucleotides not matched to a gene: 6. Germline V CDR1 and CDR2: MNHNY, SVGAGI (reference sequence). In DNA form, the CDR3 reads TGTGCCAGCAGTTACGGGACAGGGGCTCTTCACTATGGCTACACCTTC. Translation gives CASSYGTGALHYGYTF.

The chain carries TRBV6-5 and TRBJ1-4; D not resolved. CDR1 MNHEY and CDR2 SVGAGI come from the germline V gene. The V end lost 4 bases, the J end lost 7 bases, and 16 bases lay between the germline ends. CDR3 length equals 15 residues. This chain's CDR3 is CASSSGLPAPEKLFF. CDR3 nucleotides: TGTGCCAGCAGTTCGGGCCTCCCGGCCCCTGAAAAACTGTTTTTT.

This sequence joins TRBV9 and TRBJ2-7; TRBD2 might be the D (5 bases). The CDR3 is made up of 15 amino acids. V dropped 3 bases and J dropped 3 bases, with 16 bases sitting between them. Germline V gene sequence: CDR1 SGDLS, CDR2 YYNGEE. The DNA of the CDR3 is TGTGCCAGCAGCGACGACTACCTTGGGAACTACGAGCAGTACTTC. Protein: CASSDDYLGNYEQYF.

Judged by abundance, this clone is large. V and J are TRBV5-1 and TRBJ2-7; D is unresolved. The CDR3 covers 14 residues. Trimming stripped 4 bases from V and 3 bases from J, with 14 bases between. The germline V gene has CDR1 SGHRS and CDR2 YFSETQ. For the CDR3, the DNA is TGCGCCAGCAGCCCTGAGTTGGATTACTACGAGCAGTACTTC. Protein product: CASSPELDYYEQYF.

The chain recombines TRBV6-1 with TRBJ2-4; TRBD1 matches 10 bases. This CDR3 comprises 13 residues. J lost 5 bases, V lost 6 bases, and 1 base had no gene match. CDR1 is MNHNS and CDR2 is SASEGT in the germline V gene. The CDR3 sequence: CASRTGGENIQYF. CDR3 nucleotide sequence: TGTGCCAGCAGGACAGGGGGCGAAAACATTCAGTACTTC.

This clone was observed a handful of times. V usage is TRBV30 and J usage is TRBJ2-2, with D perhaps being TRBD1 or TRBD2 (5 bases each). V was trimmed by 0 bases and J by 3 bases, leaving 8 bases between them. The CDR3 sequence is 14 residues long. The germline V gene encodes CDR1 GTSNPN and CDR2 SVGIG (reference sequence). The CDR3 nucleotides are TGTGCCTGGAGTGTATTGGGGGACACCGGGGAGCTGTTTTTT. The encoded protein is CAWSVLGDTGELFF. Supplemented by reference TRBV30 and TRBJ2-2, the full variable domain reads SQTIHQWPATLVQPVGSPLSLECTVEGTSNPNLYWYRQAAGRGLQLLFYSVGIGQISSEVPQNLSASRPQDRQFILSSKKLLLSDSGFYLCAWSVLGDTGELFFGEGSRLTVL.

The chain couples TRBV29-1 to TRBJ2-1, with no clear D. This CDR3 contains 11 residues. Germline assignment: CDR1 SQVTM and CDR2 ANQGSEA. The ends were cut back, 8 bases at V and 11 bases at J, with 16 bases in the middle. Written as DNA, the CDR3 is TGCAGCTTCCTAGACCGTTGGAAGCAGTTCTTC. Protein product: CSFLDRWKQFF.

This clone was found a few times. This rearrangement joins TRBV4-2 to TRBJ1-2, with 7 bases aligning to TRBD1. The V gene end was trimmed by 1 base and the J gene end by 4 bases; junction bases not matched to a gene: 3. Germline V CDR1 and CDR2: LGHNA, YNFKEQ. The CDR3 loop spans 14 amino acids. CDR3 bases: TGTGCCAGCAGCCAAGTGAGGGACAGCTATGGCTACACCTTC. The encoded protein is CASSQVRDSYGYTF.

This clone was seen once. The rearrangement uses TRBV7-9 and TRBJ2-2; no clear D. The V gene lost 8 bases and the J gene lost 1 base, with 8 bases spanning the gap. The CDR3 has 13 residues. Germline lookup yields CDR1 SEHNR and CDR2 FQNEAQ (reference sequence). CDR3 region: CASAVLNTGELFF. The CDR3 nucleotides read TGTGCCAGCGCGGTCCTGAACACCGGGGAGCTGTTTTTT.

The rearrangement uses TRBV13 and TRBJ2-7, with a tentative D call TRBD1 (6 bases). Germline assignment: CDR1 PRHDT and CDR2 FYEKMQ (reference sequence). This CDR3 contains 13 residues. With 2 bases removed from V and 8 bases from J, the gap between germline ends came to 13 bases. Here the CDR3 reads CASSLTPTGKQYF. DNA for the CDR3: TGTGCCAGCAGCTTAACCCCGACAGGCAAGCAGTACTTC.

The chain joins TRBV5-6 to TRBJ2-7; perhaps TRBD1 as D (6 bases). Trimming left V 2 bases short and J 4 bases short, with 10 bases between. Germline assignment: CDR1 SGHDT and CDR2 YYEEEE. The CDR3 has 13 residues. For the CDR3, the DNA is TGTGCCAGCAGCTTCAGGGGTCTGTACGAGCAGTACTTC. It specifies CASSFRGLYEQYF.

This clone has more than one count but fewer than ten. The chain couples TRBV6-5 to TRBJ2-2; D may correspond to TRBD1 or TRBD2 (5 bases each). Germline lookup yields CDR1 MNHEY and CDR2 SVGAGI. CDR3 size: 15 residues. Trimming took 2 bases from V and 7 from J, leaving 14 bases between them. CDR3 residues: CASSYVEGRGGELFF. In DNA form, the CDR3 reads TGTGCCAGCAGTTACGTAGAGGGGCGAGGCGGGGAGCTGTTTTTT.

This clone occurred once. This chain uses TRBV9 with TRBJ2-3; tentative D call: TRBD2 (5 bases). The CDR3 runs to 14 residues. Germline-derived CDR1 and CDR2 are SGDLS and YYNGEE. The V and J ends lost 4 bases and 6 bases respectively, with 15 bases between them. Here the CDR3 DNA reads TGTGCCAGCAGCCTCCCGACTATTTCGGATACGCAGTATTTT. This sequence encodes CASSLPTISDTQYF. Filled out from reference TRBV9 and TRBJ2-3, the complete variable domain reads DSGVTQTPKHLITATGQRVTLRCSPRSGDLSVYWYQQSLDQGLQFLIQYYNGEERAKGNILERFSAQQFPDLHSELNLSSLELGDSALYFCASSLPTISDTQYFGPGTRLTVL.

The CDR3 DNA sequence: TGTGCCAGCAGCTTAGGCGGCGGGGGGATCAATGAGCAGTTCTTC. Translated: CASSLGGGGINEQFF. The genes are TRBV7-2 and TRBJ2-1, with 8 bases lining up with TRBD2. Trimming cost V 1 base and J 6 bases; bases outside gene matches: 5. This CDR3 is 15 amino acids long. Germline CDR1 is SGHTA and CDR2 is FQGNSA.

This clone was observed a few times. The CDR3 loop is CAISEDRWGPQYF. Here the CDR3 DNA reads TGTGCCATCAGTGAGGATCGCTGGGGACCGCAATACTTC. This chain links TRBV10-3 with TRBJ2-7, with D perhaps being TRBD1 or TRBD2 (5 bases each). V was cut by 2 bases and J by 13 bases, with 18 bases left in between. Per the germline V gene, CDR1 is ENHRY and CDR2 is SYGVKD. CDR3 length: 13 amino acids.